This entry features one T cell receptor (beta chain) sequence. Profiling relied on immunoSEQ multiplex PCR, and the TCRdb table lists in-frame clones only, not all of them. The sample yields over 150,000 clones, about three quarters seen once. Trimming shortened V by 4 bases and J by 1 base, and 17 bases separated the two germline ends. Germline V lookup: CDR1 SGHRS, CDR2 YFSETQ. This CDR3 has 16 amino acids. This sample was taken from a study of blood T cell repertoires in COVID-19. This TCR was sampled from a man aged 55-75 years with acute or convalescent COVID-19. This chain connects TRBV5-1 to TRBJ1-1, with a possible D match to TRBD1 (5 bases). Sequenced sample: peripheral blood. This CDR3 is CASSQPEQARNTEAFF. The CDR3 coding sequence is TGCGCCAGCAGCCAACCCGAACAGGCTAGGAACACTGAAGCTTTCTTT.